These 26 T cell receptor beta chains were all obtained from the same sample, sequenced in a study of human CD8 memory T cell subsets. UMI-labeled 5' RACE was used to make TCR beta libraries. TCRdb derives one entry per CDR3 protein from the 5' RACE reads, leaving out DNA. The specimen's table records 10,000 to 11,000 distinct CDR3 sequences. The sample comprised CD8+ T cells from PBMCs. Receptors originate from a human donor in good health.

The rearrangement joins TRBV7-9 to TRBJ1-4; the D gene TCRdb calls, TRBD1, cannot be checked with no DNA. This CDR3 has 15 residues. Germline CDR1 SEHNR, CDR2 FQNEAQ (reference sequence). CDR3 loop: CASSLGPTGSEKLFF.

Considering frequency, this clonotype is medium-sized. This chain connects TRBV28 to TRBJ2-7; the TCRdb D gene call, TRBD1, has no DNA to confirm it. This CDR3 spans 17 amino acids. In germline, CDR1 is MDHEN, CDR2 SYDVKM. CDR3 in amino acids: CASSIWDRSSNTYEQYF.

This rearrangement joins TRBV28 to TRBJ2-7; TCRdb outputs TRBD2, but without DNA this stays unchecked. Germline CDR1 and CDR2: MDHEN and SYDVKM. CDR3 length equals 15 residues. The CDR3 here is CASSPSSRLIPEQYF.

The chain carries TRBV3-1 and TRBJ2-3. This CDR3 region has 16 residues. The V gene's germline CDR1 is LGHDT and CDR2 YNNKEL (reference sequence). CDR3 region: CASSQVGLEVTDTQYF.

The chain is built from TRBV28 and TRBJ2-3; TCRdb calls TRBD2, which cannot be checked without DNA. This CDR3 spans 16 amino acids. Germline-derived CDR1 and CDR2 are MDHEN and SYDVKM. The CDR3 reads CASSTGLAGGTDTQYF.

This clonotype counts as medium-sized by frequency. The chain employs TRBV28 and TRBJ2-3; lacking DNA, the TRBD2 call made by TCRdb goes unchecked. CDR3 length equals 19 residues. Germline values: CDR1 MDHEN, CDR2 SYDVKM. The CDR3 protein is CASSLVLAGGLYGTDTQYF.

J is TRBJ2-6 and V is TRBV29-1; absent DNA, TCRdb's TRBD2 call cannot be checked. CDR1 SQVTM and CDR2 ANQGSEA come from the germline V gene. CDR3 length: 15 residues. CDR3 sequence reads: CSAVSQHSGANVLTF.

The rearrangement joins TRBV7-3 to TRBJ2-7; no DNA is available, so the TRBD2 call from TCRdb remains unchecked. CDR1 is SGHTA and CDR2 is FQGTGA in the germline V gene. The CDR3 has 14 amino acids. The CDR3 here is CASSPSGSSYEQYF.

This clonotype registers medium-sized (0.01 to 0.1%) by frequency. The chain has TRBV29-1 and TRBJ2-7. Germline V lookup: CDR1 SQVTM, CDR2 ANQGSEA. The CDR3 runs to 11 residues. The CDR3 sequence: CSVMISYEQYF.

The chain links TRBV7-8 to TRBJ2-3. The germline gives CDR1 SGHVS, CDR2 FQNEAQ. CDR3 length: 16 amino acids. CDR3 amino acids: CASSLELAADRDTQYF.

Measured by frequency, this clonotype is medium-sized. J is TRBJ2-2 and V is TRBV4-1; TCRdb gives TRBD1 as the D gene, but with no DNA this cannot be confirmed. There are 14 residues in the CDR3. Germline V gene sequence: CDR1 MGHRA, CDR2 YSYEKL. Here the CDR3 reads CASSQQGWTGELFF.

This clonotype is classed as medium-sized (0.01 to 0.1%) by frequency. The CDR3 spells CASSLVERDLNQPQHF. The J gene is TRBJ1-5, the V gene TRBV7-8. Germline-derived CDR1 and CDR2 are SGHVS and FQNEAQ. This CDR3 is built from 16 residues.

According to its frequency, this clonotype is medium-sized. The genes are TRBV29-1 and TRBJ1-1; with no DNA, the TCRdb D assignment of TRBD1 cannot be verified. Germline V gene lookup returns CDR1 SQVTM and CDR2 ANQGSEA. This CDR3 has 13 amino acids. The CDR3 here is CSVQGIRGTEAFF.

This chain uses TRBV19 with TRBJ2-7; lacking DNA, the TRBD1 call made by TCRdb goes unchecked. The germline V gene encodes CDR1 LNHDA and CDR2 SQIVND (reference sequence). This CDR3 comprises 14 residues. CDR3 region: CASSIGTGSREQYF.

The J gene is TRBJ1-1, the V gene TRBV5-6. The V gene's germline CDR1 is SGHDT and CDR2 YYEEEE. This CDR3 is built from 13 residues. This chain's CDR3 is CASSLPTDTEAFF.

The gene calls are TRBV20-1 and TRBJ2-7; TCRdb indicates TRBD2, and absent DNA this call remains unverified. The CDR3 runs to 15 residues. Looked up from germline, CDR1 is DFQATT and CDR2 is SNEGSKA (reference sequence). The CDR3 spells CSASNGLAGGHEQYF.

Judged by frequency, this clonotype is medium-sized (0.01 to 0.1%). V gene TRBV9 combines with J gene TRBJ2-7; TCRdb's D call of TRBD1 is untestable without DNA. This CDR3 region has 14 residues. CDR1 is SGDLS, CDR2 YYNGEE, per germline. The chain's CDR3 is CASSVGQGTYEQYF. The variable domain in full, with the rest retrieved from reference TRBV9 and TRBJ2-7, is DSGVTQTPKHLITATGQRVTLRCSPRSGDLSVYWYQQSLDQGLQFLIQYYNGEERAKGNILERFSAQQFPDLHSELNLSSLELGDSALYFCASSVGQGTYEQYFGPGTRLTVT.

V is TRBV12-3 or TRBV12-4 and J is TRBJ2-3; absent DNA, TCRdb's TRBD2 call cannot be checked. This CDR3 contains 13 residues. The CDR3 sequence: CASGAGVTDTQYF.

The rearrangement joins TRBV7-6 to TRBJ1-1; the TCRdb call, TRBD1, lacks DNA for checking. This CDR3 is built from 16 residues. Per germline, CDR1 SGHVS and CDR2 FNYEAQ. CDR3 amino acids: CASSRFGTGSNTEAFF.

The CDR3 spells CAAKDGLNTEAFF. The chain combines TRBV28 with TRBJ1-1. The germline CDR1 and CDR2 sequences are MDHEN and SYDVKM. The CDR3 has 13 amino acids.

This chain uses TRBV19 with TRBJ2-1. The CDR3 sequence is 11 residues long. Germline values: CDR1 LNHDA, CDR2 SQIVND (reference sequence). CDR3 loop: CASSWGNEQFF.

The CDR3 here is CASSSRDRVGETQYF. The genes are TRBV6-5 and TRBJ2-5; TCRdb calls TRBD1, which cannot be checked without DNA. Germline CDR1 reads MNHEY; CDR2 reads SVGAGI. This CDR3 comprises 15 residues.

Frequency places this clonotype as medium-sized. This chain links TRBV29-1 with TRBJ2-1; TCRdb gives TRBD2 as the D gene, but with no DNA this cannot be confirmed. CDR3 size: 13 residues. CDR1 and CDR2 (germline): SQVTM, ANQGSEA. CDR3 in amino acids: CSLLEGSHNEQFF.

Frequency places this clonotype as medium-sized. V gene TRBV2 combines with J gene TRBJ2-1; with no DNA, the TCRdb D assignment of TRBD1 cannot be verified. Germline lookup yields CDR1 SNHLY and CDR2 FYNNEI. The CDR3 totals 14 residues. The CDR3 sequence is CASSARTGINEQFF.

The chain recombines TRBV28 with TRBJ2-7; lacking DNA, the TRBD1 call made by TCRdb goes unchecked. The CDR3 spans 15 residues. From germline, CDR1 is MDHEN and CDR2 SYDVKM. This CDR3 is CASSGKRNRVSEQYF.

This chain's CDR3 is CASSPRGTSREQYF. The chain couples TRBV28 to TRBJ2-7; the TCRdb D gene call, TRBD2, has no DNA to confirm it. CDR1 and CDR2 (germline): MDHEN, SYDVKM. CDR3 length: 14 residues.